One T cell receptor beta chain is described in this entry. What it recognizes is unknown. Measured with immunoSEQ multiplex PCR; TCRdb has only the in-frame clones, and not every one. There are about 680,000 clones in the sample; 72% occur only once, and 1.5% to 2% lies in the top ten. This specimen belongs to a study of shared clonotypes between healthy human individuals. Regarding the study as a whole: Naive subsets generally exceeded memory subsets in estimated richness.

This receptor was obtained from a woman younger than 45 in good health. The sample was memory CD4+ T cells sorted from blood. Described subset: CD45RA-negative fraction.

The chain's CDR3 is CASSASDRFAEAFF. The CDR3 region has the DNA TGTGCCAGCAGTGCGTCAGACAGGTTCGCTGAAGCTTTCTTT. The chain is built from TRBV28 and TRBJ1-1, with D possibly TRBD1 on 6 matching bases. V lost 5 bases and J lost 6, with 16 bases in between. The CDR3 is made up of 14 amino acids. The germline CDR1 and CDR2 sequences are MDHEN and SYDVKM.